What follows describes a single T cell receptor beta chain. This clonotype was seen only a few times. What antigen it recognizes has not been identified. One base away there is no much larger clone; base qualities are not given. In the paper's terms, the treatment or condition label means: in vitro stimulation with specific CMV peptide epitopes to enrich CMV-specific T cells. The data belong to a study of T cell repertoires in cytomegalovirus infection (dated by TCRdb to the late 2010s). Turning to the overall study: The peptide stimulations were aimed at well-studied HLA-B-restricted epitopes as well as recently identified HLA-C-restricted CMV epitopes, whose presentation resists viral immunomodulation. Because public TCR beta signatures pointed to carriage of CMV infection together with the matching HLA type, the HLA type of each donor mattered for the analysis.

For CDR1 and CDR2, the germline V gene (reference sequence) lists MNHEY and SMNVEV. Trimming accounts for 1 base at V and 4 bases at J, while the number of junction bases matched to no gene is 5. The CDR3 contains 15 residues, cysteine and phenylalanine counted. Only the CDR3 portion is preserved as DNA: 45 bases, with reading frame beginning at the first base. Broad study findings and their caveats: In both this cohort and an independent roughly 350-donor cohort, the cumulative frequency of public TCR beta family members distinguished carriers of CMV infection plus the relevant HLA type. In the ex vivo response, HLA-C-restricted CMV-specific TCR beta clonotypes were dominant, and in two of eight donors the single most frequent clonotype came from this HLA-C-restricted group.

The reads were generated on an Illumina HiSeq 1500. The public sequencing data were trimmed at Q25 with fastp and processed into clonotypes with MiXCR by TCRdb, which kept only in-frame beta chains. Each entry merges the rows of one CDR3 protein and shows their most common DNA and genes. Recorded for this sample are about 920,000 distinct CDR3 sequences; about a third of them occurred a single time. Together, the top ten hold 11% to 15% of the sample. Sequenced here: cultured CD8+ T cells from PBMCs, sampled from culture after CMV antigen stimulation. The chain is encoded by TRBV27 joined to TRBJ2-5; the junction holds 8 bases that match TRBD1. The TCR comes from a human donor in good health (CMV status not recorded). Some clones in this sample may be carry-over from other donors' samples. The CDR3 has the sequence CASSLYQGAGETQYF. In nucleotide form, the sequence is TGTGCCAGCAGTTTATACCAGGGGGCTGGAGAGACCCAGTACTTC.